This entry concerns a single TCR beta chain. Those enrolled, adults aged about 18 to 89 years, came from around 24 US areas. The V gene lost 2 bases and the J gene lost 9 bases, with 10 bases spanning the gap. Germline V lookup: CDR1 LGHNA, CDR2 YNFKEQ. This CDR3 region has 13 residues. This specimen comes from a study of blood T cell repertoires in COVID-19. Study overall: The United States, Italy and Spain were the sources of the acute and convalescent COVID-19 samples.

The data were produced by immunoSEQ multiplex PCR, yet TCRdb's version contains in-frame clones alone and is incomplete. The sample holds approximately 250,000 clones, 80% to 90% seen once. The clonotype comes from a young man with acute COVID-19. This chain uses TRBV4-2 with TRBJ2-2, with D unresolved. Sequenced sample: PBMCs or T cells enriched from blood (not recorded which). The CDR3 spells CASSQSLGRELFF. In nucleotides, the CDR3 is TGTGCCAGCAGCCAATCCCTAGGCAGGGAGCTGTTTTTT.